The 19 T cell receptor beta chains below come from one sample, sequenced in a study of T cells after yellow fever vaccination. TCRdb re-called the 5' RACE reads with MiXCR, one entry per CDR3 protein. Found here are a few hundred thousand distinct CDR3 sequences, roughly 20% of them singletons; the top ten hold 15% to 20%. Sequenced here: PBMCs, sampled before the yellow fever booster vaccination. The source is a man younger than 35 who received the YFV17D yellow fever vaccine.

The CDR3 protein is CSANRDRGRSDTQYF. CDR3 DNA: TGCAGTGCTAACCGGGACAGGGGGCGGTCGGATACGCAGTATTTT. The V gene is TRBV20-1, the J gene TRBJ2-3; 12 bases agree with TRBD1. Germline values: CDR1 DFQATT, CDR2 SNEGSKA (reference sequence). V was pared by 4 bases and J by 6 bases, with 8 bases of the junction left unmatched. This CDR3 is 15 amino acids long.

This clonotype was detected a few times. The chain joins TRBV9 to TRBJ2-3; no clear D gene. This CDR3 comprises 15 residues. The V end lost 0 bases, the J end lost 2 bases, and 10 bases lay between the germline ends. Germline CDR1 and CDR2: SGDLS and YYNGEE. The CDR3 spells CASSVATELTDTQYF. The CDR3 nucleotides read TGTGCCAGCAGCGTAGCGACGGAACTCACAGATACGCAGTATTTT.

CDR3 in DNA: TGTGCCAGCAGTTACTCAGGAGTGGGATTCAATCAGCCCCAGCATTTT. Protein product: CASSYSGVGFNQPQHF. The V call is TRBV6-5, the J call TRBJ1-5; D is unresolved. CDR1 and CDR2 (germline): MNHEY, SVGAGI. V was clipped by 0 bases and J by 3 bases, with 12 bases between them. The CDR3 is 16 residues long.

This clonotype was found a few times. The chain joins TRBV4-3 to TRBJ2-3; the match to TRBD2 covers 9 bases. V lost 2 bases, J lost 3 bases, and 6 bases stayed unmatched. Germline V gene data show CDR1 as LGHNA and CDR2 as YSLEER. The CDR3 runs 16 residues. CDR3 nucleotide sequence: TGCGCCAGCAGCCAACAACCGGGACTAGCTACAGATACGCAGTATTTT. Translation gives CASSQQPGLATDTQYF.

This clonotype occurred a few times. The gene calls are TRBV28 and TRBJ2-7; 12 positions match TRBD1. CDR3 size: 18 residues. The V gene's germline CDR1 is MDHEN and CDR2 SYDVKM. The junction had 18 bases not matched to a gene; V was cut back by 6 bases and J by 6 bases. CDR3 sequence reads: CASSPLGLGQGASGEQYV. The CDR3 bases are TGTGCCAGCAGCCCCCTCGGGCTGGGACAGGGGGCTTCAGGCGAGCAGTACGTC.

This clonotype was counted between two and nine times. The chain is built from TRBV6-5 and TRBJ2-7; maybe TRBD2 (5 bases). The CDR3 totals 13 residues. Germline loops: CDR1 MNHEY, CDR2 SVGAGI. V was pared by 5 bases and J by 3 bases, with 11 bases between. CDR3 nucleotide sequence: TGTGCCAGCAGTCCCCGGGAACACTACGAGCAGTACTTC. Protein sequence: CASSPREHYEQYF.

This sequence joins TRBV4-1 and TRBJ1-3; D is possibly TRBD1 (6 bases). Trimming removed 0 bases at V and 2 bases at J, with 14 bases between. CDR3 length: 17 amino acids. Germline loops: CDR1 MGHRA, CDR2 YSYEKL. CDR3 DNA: TGCGCCAGCAGCCAAGAGCGGGGGCGCTTAGCTGGAAACACCATATATTTT. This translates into CASSQERGRLAGNTIYF.

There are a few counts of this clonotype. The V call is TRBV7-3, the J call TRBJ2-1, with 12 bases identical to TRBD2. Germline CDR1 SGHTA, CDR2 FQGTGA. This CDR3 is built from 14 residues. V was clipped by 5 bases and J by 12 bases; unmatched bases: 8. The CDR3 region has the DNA TGTGCCAGCAGCCCTAGCGGGGGGGATACCCGGCAGTTCTTC. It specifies CASSPSGGDTRQFF. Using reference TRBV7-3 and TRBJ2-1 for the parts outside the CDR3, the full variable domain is GAGVSQTPSNKVTEKGKYVELRCDPISGHTALYWYRQSLGQGPEFLIYFQGTGAADDSGLPNDRFFAVRPEGSVSTLKIQRTERGDSAVYLCASSPSGGDTRQFFGPGTRLTVL.

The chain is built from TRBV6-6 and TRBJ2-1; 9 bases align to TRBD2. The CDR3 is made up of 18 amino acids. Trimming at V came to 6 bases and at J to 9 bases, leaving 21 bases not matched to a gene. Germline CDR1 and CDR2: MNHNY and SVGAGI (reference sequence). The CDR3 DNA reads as TGTGCCAGCAGCCCCCGGGGAGCGGGGGGATATCACGACGTTGAGCAGTTCTTC. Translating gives CASSPRGAGGYHDVEQFF.

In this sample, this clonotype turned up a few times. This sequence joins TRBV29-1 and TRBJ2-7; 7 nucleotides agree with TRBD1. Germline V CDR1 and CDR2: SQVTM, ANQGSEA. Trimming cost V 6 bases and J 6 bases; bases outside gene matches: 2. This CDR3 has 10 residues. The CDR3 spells CSVDRREQYF. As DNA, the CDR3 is TGCAGCGTGGACAGGCGCGAGCAGTACTTC.

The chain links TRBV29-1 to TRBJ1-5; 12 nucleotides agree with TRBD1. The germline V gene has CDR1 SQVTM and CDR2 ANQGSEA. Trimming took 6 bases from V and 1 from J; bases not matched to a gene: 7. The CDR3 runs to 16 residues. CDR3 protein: CSVGQGASGSNQPQHF. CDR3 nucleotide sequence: TGCAGCGTGGGACAGGGGGCAAGTGGAAGCAATCAGCCCCAGCATTTT.

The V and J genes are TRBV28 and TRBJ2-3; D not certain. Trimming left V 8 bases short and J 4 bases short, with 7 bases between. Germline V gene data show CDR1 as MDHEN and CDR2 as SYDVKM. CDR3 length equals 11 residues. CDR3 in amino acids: CASGLPDTQYF. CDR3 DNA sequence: TGTGCCAGCGGGCTCCCAGATACGCAGTATTTT.

The CDR3 coding sequence is TGCAGTGCTAGAAATTCAAGACAGGGGTACATGGAGACCCAGTACTTC. This sequence encodes CSARNSRQGYMETQYF. The chain recombines TRBV20-1 with TRBJ2-5; TRBD1 aligns across 8 bases. Germline-derived CDR1 and CDR2 are DFQATT and SNEGSKA (reference sequence). The CDR3 has 16 residues. V was pared by 2 bases and J by 5 bases, with 13 bases of the junction left unmatched.

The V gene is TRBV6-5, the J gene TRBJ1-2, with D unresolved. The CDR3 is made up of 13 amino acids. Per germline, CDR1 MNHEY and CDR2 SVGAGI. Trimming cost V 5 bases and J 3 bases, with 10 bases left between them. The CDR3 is CASSPGADYGYTF. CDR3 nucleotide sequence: TGTGCCAGCAGTCCAGGTGCGGACTATGGCTACACCTTC.

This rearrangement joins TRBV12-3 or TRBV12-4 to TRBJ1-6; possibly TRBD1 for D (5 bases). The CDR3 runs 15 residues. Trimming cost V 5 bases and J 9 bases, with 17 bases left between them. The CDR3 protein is CASSPRDGDFSPLHF. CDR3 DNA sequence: TGTGCCAGCAGTCCCCGGGACGGGGACTTTTCACCCCTCCACTTT.

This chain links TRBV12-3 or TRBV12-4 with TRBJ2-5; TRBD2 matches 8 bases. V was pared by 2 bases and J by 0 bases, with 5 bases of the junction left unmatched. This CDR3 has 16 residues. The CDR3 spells CASSLRGGPYQETQYF. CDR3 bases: TGTGCCAGCAGTTTACGCGGGGGGCCGTACCAAGAGACCCAGTACTTC.

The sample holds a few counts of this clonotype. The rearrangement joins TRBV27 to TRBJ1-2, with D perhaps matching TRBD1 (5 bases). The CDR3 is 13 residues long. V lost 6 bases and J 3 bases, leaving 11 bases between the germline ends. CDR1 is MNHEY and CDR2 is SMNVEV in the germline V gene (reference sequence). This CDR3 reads CASSWGPHYGYTF. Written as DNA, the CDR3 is TGTGCCAGCAGCTGGGGACCACACTATGGCTACACCTTC.

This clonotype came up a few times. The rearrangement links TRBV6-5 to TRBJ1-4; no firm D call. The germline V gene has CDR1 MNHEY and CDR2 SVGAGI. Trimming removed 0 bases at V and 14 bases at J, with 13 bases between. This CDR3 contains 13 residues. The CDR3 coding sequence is TGTGCCAGCAGTTACTCGACCGGTAACGCGCTGTTTTTT. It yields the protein CASSYSTGNALFF.

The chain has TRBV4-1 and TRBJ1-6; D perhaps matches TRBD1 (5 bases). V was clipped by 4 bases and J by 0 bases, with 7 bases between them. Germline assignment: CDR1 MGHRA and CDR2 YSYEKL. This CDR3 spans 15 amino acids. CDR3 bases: TGCGCCAGCAGCCGACAGAGCTCCTATAATTCACCCCTCCACTTT. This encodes CASSRQSSYNSPLHF.